Following are 6 T cell receptor beta chains from one sample sequenced in a study of yellow fever vaccine responses in identical twins. TCRdb reanalysed the RT-PCR reads using MiXCR and keeps one entry per CDR3 protein. The data show approximately 32,000 distinct CDR3 sequences, roughly 60% seen once. Specimen: T cells from blood (PBMCs), unsorted or a sorted subset (not recorded which), collected before or after yellow fever vaccination (not recorded which). The receptors here all came from a woman aged 18-30 years who received the yellow fever vaccine.

The chain employs TRBV28 and TRBJ2-7, with D tentatively TRBD2 (7 bases). Germline V gene sequence: CDR1 MDHEN, CDR2 SYDVKM. The CDR3 length is 12 residues. The ends were cut back, 4 bases at V and 6 bases at J, with 10 bases in the middle. The CDR3 DNA reads as TGTGCCAGCAGTTCCGGGGGGCGCGAGCAGTACTTC. Protein product: CASSSGGREQYF.

V is TRBV7-6 and J is TRBJ2-7; either TRBD1 or TRBD2 may supply D (5 bases each). Germline V gene sequence: CDR1 SGHVS, CDR2 FNYEAQ. The CDR3 has 14 amino acids. V lost 5 bases and J lost 1, with 12 bases in between. The CDR3 coding sequence is TGTGCCAGCAGCCAGGGTGAGGGTTCCTACGAGCAGTACTTC. Protein product: CASSQGEGSYEQYF.

This chain joins TRBV4-1 and TRBJ2-1; D not resolved. Trimming removed 1 base from V and 0 bases from J, with 10 bases in between. The germline V gene encodes CDR1 MGHRA and CDR2 YSYEKL. The CDR3 contains 16 residues. DNA of the CDR3: TGCGCCAGCAGCCAAGTCGATCTAGGCTCCTACAATGAGCAGTTCTTC. Protein: CASSQVDLGSYNEQFF.

The chain joins TRBV2 to TRBJ2-1; D may be TRBD1 (7 bases). Trimming pared 4 bases from V and 2 bases from J, leaving 15 bases between. Germline lookup yields CDR1 SNHLY and CDR2 FYNNEI. CDR3 length: 16 residues. CDR3 in amino acids: CASSGWRGRPYNEQFF. The CDR3 DNA sequence: TGTGCCAGCAGTGGATGGAGGGGGCGCCCCTACAATGAGCAGTTCTTC.

This chain links TRBV6-1 with TRBJ1-2; TRBD1 might be the D (6 bases). The V end lost 7 bases, the J end lost 3 bases, and 15 bases lay between the germline ends. The germline CDR1 and CDR2 sequences are MNHNS and SASEGT. The CDR3 totals 14 residues. In nucleotides, the CDR3 is TGTGCCAGCAACATGGACGGGGGGCACTATGGCTACACCTTC. Its protein product is CASNMDGGHYGYTF.

The rearrangement joins TRBV4-1 to TRBJ2-3, with unresolved D. Trimming took 2 bases from V and 3 from J, leaving 6 bases between them. The length of the CDR3 is 13 residues. Germline assignment: CDR1 MGHRA and CDR2 YSYEKL. CDR3 sequence (DNA): TGCGCCAGCAGCCAACCCCCGACAGATACGCAGTATTTT. Encoded protein: CASSQPPTDTQYF.